This TCR beta chain is from a study of T cells after yellow fever vaccination. This clonotype was seen more than once but under ten times. TCRdb redid the calling of the 5' RACE reads with MiXCR, one entry per CDR3 protein. The sample carries approximately 510,000 distinct CDR3 sequences, just over 20% recorded once. The source was PBMCs, collected roughly 20 days after the first yellow fever vaccination. The sequence derives from a man younger than 30 who received the YFV17D yellow fever vaccine.

CDR3 DNA sequence: TGTGCCAGCAGCAAGTCCCTAGCGGGGTTAGATACGCAGTATTTT. It translates to CASSKSLAGLDTQYF. The rearrangement joins TRBV21-1 to TRBJ2-3; the D call TRBD2 from the table was never checked on the DNA. TRBV21-1 is designated a pseudogene. The CDR3 has 15 amino acids.